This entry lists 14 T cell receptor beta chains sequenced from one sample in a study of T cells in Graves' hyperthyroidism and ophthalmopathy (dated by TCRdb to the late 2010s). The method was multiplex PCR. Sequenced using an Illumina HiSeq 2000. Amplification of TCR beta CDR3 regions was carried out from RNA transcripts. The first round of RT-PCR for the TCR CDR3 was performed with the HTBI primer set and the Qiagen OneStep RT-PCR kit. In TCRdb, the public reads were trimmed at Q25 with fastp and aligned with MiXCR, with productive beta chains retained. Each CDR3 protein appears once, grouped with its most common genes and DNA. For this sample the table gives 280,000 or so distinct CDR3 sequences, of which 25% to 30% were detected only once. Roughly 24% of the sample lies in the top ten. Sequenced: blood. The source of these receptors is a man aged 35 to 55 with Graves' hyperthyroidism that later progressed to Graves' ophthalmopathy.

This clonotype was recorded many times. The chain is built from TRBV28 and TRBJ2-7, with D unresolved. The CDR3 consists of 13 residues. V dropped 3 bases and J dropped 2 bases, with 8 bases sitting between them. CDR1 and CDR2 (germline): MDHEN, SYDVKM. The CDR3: CASSFSRAYEQYF. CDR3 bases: TGTGCCAGCAGTTTTTCCAGAGCCTACGAGCAGTACTTC. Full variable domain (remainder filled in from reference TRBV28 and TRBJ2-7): DVKVTQSSRYLVKRTGEKVFLECVQDMDHENMFWYRQDPGLGLRLIYFSYDVKMKEKGDIPEGYSVSREKKERFSLILESASTNQTSMYLCASSFSRAYEQYFGPGTRLTVT.

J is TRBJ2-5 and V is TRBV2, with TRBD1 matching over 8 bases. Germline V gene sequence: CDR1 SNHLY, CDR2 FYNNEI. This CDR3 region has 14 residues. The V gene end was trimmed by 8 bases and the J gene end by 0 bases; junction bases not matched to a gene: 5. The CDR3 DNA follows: TGTGCCAGCGGCAGACAGGGGAACCAAGAGACCCAGTACTTC. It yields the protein CASGRQGNQETQYF.

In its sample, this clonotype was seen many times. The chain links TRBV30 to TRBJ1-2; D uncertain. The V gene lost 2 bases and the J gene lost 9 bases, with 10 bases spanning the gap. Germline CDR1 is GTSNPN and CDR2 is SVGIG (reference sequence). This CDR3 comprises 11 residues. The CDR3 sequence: CAWSWEGSYTF. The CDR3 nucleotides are TGTGCCTGGAGTTGGGAGGGTAGCTACACCTTC.

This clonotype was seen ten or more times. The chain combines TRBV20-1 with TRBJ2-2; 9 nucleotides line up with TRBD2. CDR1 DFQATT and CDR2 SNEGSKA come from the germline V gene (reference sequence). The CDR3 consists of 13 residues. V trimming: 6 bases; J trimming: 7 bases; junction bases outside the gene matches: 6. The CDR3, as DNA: TGCAGTGCGGTAGCGGGAGAGGTCGGGGAGCTGTTTTTT. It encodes CSAVAGEVGELFF.

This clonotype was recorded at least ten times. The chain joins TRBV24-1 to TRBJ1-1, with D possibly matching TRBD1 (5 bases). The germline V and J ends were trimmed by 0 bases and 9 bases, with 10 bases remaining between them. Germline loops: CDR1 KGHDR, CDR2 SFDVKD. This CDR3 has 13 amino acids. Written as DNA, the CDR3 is TGTGCCACCAGTGATTTGAGGGGTACTCAAGCTTTCTTT. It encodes CATSDLRGTQAFF.

The CDR3 reads CSVRASAYEQYF. DNA of the CDR3: TGCAGCGTTCGGGCTAGCGCCTACGAGCAGTACTTC. This rearrangement joins TRBV29-1 to TRBJ2-7; maybe TRBD2 (6 bases). Germline loops: CDR1 SQVTM, CDR2 ANQGSEA. The CDR3 loop spans 12 amino acids. V shed 5 bases and J shed 2 bases, with 10 bases lying between them.

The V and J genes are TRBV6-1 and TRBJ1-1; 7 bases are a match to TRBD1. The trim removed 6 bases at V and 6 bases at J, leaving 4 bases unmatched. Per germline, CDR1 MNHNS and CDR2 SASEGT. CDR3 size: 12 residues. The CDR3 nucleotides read TGTGCCAGCAGCTCCGGGACAGCTGAAGCTTTCTTT. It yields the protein CASSSGTAEAFF.

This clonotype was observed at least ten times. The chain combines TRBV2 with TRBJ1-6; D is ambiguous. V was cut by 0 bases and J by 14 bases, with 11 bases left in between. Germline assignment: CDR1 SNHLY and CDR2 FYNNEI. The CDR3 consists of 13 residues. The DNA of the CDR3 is TGTGCCAGCAGTGAAGCGCCGACGGGGACCCTCCACTTT. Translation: CASSEAPTGTLHF.

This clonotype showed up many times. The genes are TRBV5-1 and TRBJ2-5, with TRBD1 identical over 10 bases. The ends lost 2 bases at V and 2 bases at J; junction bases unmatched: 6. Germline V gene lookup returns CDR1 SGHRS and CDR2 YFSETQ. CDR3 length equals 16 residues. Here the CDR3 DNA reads TGCGCCAGCAGCTTCGGACAGGGGGGCAATCAAGAGACCCAGTACTTC. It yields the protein CASSFGQGGNQETQYF. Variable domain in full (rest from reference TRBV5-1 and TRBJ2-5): KAGVTQTPRYLIKTRGQQVTLSCSPISGHRSVSWYQQTPGQGLQFLFEYFSETQRNKGNFPGRFSGRQFSNSRSEMNVSTLELGDSALYLCASSFGQGGNQETQYFGPGTRLLVL.

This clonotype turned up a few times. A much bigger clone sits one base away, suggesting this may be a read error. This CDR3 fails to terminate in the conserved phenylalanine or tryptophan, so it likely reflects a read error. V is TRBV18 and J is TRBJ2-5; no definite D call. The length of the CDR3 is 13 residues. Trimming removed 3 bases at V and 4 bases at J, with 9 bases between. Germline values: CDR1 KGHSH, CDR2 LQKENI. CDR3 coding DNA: TGTGCCAGCTCACCGGCTGGGGTAGAGACCCAGTACCTC. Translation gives CASSPAGVETQYL.

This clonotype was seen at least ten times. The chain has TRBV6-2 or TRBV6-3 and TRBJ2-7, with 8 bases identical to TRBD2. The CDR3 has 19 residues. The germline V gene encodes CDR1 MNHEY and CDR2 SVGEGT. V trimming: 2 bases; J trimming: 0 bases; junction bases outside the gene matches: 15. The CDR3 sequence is CASSYHWPGGVSGSYEQYF. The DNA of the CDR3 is TGTGCCAGCAGTTACCATTGGCCGGGGGGGGTTTCGGGCTCCTACGAGCAGTACTTC.

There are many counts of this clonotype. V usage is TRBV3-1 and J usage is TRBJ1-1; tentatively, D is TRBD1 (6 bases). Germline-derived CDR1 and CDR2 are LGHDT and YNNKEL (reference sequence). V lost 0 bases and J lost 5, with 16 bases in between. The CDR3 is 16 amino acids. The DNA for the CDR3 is TGTGCCAGCAGCCAAGATCGTCGGGGGCTGAGTACTGAAGCTTTCTTT. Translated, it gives CASSQDRRGLSTEAFF.

In DNA, the CDR3 is TGCGCCAGCAGTGAGGGACAGGATTCCTACGAGCAGTACTTC. It specifies CASSEGQDSYEQYF. The chain employs TRBV5-1 and TRBJ2-7, with TRBD1 matching 8 bases. Trimming took 5 bases from V and 1 from J; bases not matched to a gene: 5. Looked up from germline, CDR1 is SGHRS and CDR2 is YFSETQ. CDR3 length: 14 amino acids.

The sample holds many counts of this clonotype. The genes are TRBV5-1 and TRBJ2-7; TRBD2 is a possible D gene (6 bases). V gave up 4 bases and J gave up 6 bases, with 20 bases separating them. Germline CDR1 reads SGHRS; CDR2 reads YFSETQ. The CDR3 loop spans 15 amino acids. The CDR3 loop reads CASSPTQAGFSEQYF. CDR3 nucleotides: TGCGCCAGCAGCCCCACGCAGGCGGGGTTTTCCGAGCAGTACTTC.